A selection of T cell receptor beta chains follows, all from one sample in a study of CD8+ T cells in alopecia areata. Assay used: immunoSEQ multiplex PCR; TCRdb lists only in-frame clones, some missing. The sample consists of about 110,000 clones, 55% to 75% of them appearing once. Specimen: CD8+ T cells sorted from blood. The receptors shown here come from a human donor in good health. CDR3s include the opening cysteine and the closing phenylalanine or tryptophan. D genes are given only for firm matches. Clone sizes are given selectively: once, few, many, or a class where the clone is expanded.

size	D	V	J	CDR3	DNA
.	.	TRBV7-2	TRBJ2-3	CASSLAWNTDTQYF	TGTGCCAGCAGCTTAGCGTGGAACACAGATACGCAGTATTTT
few	.	TRBV7-9	TRBJ2-7	CASSLALRGEQYF	TGTGCCAGCAGCTTAGCGCTAAGGGGCGAGCAGTACTTC
.	TRBD1	TRBV4-1	TRBJ1-1	CASSHPTGGGTEAFF	TGCGCCAGCAGCCACCCGACAGGGGGCGGAACTGAAGCTTTCTTT
.	.	TRBV13	TRBJ2-1	CASSLPSTGYNEQFF	TGTGCCAGCAGCTTACCTAGTACTGGCTACAATGAGCAGTTCTTC
few	.	TRBV5-4	TRBJ2-1	CASSLFGTSLSAHNEQFF	TGTGCCAGCAGCTTGTTCGGGACGTCTCTGAGTGCTCACAATGAGCAGTTCTTC
.	TRBD1	TRBV6-5	TRBJ2-3	CASSLGTGGRTDTQYF	TGTGCCAGCAGTTTAGGGACAGGGGGACGCACAGATACGCAGTATTTT
.	.	TRBV27	TRBJ2-6	CASSPYPSSGANVLTF	TGTGCCAGCAGCCCTTACCCAAGCTCTGGGGCCAACGTCCTGACTTTC
.	TRBD1	TRBV7-2	TRBJ2-6	CASSSKRDRGYSGANVLTF	TGTGCCAGCAGCTCGAAGCGGGACAGGGGGTACTCTGGGGCCAACGTCCTGACTTTC
few	.	TRBV10-3	TRBJ2-1	CAISESHEQFF	TGTGCCATCAGTGAGAGCCATGAGCAGTTCTTC
.	TRBD1	TRBV29-1	TRBJ2-1	CSVAGGGYNEQFF	TGCAGCGTTGCAGGGGGTGGCTACAATGAGCAGTTCTTC
few	.	TRBV7-2	TRBJ2-5	CASSLGISRETQYF	TGTGCCAGCAGCTTAGGTATATCACGAGAGACCCAGTACTTC
few	.	TRBV23-1	TRBJ2-1	CASSQSWVLGRSYNEQFF	TGCGCCAGCAGTCAATCGTGGGTACTAGGACGCAGCTACAATGAGCAGTTCTTC
.	TRBD2	TRBV2	TRBJ2-7	CASSPLGLAGTYEQYF	TGTGCCAGCAGTCCTTTGGGACTAGCGGGGACGTACGAGCAGTACTTC
few	TRBD2	TRBV5-1	TRBJ2-1	CASSISGGLYNEQFF	TGCGCCAGCAGCATTAGCGGGGGGCTCTACAATGAGCAGTTCTTC
.	TRBD1	TRBV10-3	TRBJ2-3	CAISPGTVSTDTQYF	TGTGCCATCAGTCCCGGGACAGTTAGCACAGATACGCAGTATTTT
once	.	TRBV27	TRBJ2-2	CASSWLIPGTRGPGELFF	TGTGCCAGCAGTTGGCTAATACCCGGGACCAGGGGCCCCGGGGAGCTGTTTTTT
.	TRBD1	TRBV29-1	TRBJ2-7	CSVEVPGTGTRGYEQYF	TGCAGCGTTGAAGTCCCCGGGACAGGGACAAGAGGCTACGAGCAGTACTTC
few	TRBD1	TRBV7-8	TRBJ2-3	CASSLEEGTGDPDTQYF	TGTGCCAGCAGCTTAGAAGAAGGGACAGGGGACCCAGATACGCAGTATTTT
.	.	TRBV6-1	TRBJ2-1	CASSAGLTTYNEQFF	TGTGCCAGCAGTGCCGGACTAACTACGTACAATGAGCAGTTCTTC
.	TRBD2	TRBV11-2	TRBJ2-5	CASSLDWRTSGGPEDGTQYF	TGTGCCAGCAGCTTAGATTGGAGGACTAGCGGGGGGCCCGAGGATGGGACCCAGTACTTC
.	.	TRBV4-2	TRBJ1-3	CASSQDGVREKLSSGNTIYF	TGTGCCAGCAGCCAAGATGGCGTTCGAGAAAAGTTGAGCTCTGGAAACACCATATATTTT
many	.	TRBV14	TRBJ1-2	CASSPQDRYGYTF	TGTGCCAGCAGCCCACAGGACCGCTATGGCTACACCTTC
.	.	TRBV5-6	TRBJ1-2	CASRPTGTPYGYTF	TGTGCCAGCAGACCGACCGGGACGCCTTATGGCTACACCTTC
.	.	TRBV28	TRBJ1-1	CASSPSSTEAFF	TGTGCCAGCAGTCCTAGTAGCACTGAAGCTTTCTTT
.	.	TRBV19	TRBJ1-2	CASSITRRIPNYGYTF	TGTGCCAGTAGTATCACCAGGAGGATACCTAACTATGGCTACACCTTC
.	.	TRBV9	TRBJ2-1	CASSLGVFGEQFF	TGTGCCAGCAGCCTAGGGGTGTTCGGGGAGCAGTTCTTC
.	.	TRBV7-2	TRBJ2-7	CASSFGDLLYEQYF	TGTGCCAGCAGCTTCGGGGATTTATTGTACGAGCAGTACTTC
.	.	TRBV29-1	TRBJ1-2	CSVGGEDYGYTF	TGCAGCGTTGGGGGGGAGGACTATGGCTACACCTTC
.	TRBD2	TRBV4-2	TRBJ2-1	CASSYGALASGDEQFF	TGTGCCAGCAGCTACGGGGCCCTGGCTAGCGGGGATGAGCAGTTCTTC
.	.	TRBV5-1	TRBJ2-7	CASSPTGAYEQYF	TGCGCCAGCAGCCCGACGGGGGCCTACGAGCAGTACTTC
.	TRBD1	TRBV4-1	TRBJ2-7	CASGPGGQGSNYEQYF	TGCGCCAGCGGACCAGGAGGACAGGGGTCAAACTACGAGCAGTACTTC
.	.	TRBV29-1	TRBJ2-5	CSVVGGAFKQETQYF	TGCAGCGTTGTTGGAGGGGCCTTTAAACAAGAGACCCAGTACTTC
.	.	TRBV7-9	TRBJ2-3	CASSLVELSTDTQYF	TGTGCCAGCAGCTTAGTGGAGCTTAGCACAGATACGCAGTATTTT
.	.	TRBV7-9	TRBJ2-7	CASSLKGPYEQYF	TGTGCCAGCAGCTTAAAGGGCCCTTACGAGCAGTACTTC
.	.	TRBV10-3	TRBJ1-4	CAISATNEKLFF	TGTGCCATCAGTGCAACTAATGAAAAACTGTTTTTT
.	.	TRBV5-1	TRBJ2-7	CASSPGTLRYEQYF	TGCGCCAGTTCTCCCGGGACACTTCGCTACGAGCAGTACTTC
.	.	TRBV6-5	TRBJ1-6	CASSTGPVGSPLHF	TGTGCCAGCAGTACGGGACCGGTAGGATCACCCCTCCACTTT
.	.	TRBV7-9	TRBJ2-3	CASSPRDNTDTQYF	TGTGCCAGCAGCCCCCGGGACAATACAGATACGCAGTATTTT
.	TRBD1	TRBV30	TRBJ2-7	CAWDRGGSYEQYF	TGTGCCTGGGACAGGGGGGGTTCCTACGAGCAGTACTTC
many	.	TRBV4-3	TRBJ1-1	CASSLDRANTEAFF	TGCGCCAGCAGCCTTGACCGAGCGAACACTGAAGCTTTCTTT
few	TRBD2	TRBV13	TRBJ2-1	CASSSGLAGGNEQFF	TGTGCCAGCAGCTCTGGACTAGCGGGGGGGAATGAGCAGTTCTTC
.	.	TRBV7-9	TRBJ2-4	CASSLIVKNIQYF	TGTGCCAGCAGCCTGATCGTAAAAAACATTCAGTACTTC